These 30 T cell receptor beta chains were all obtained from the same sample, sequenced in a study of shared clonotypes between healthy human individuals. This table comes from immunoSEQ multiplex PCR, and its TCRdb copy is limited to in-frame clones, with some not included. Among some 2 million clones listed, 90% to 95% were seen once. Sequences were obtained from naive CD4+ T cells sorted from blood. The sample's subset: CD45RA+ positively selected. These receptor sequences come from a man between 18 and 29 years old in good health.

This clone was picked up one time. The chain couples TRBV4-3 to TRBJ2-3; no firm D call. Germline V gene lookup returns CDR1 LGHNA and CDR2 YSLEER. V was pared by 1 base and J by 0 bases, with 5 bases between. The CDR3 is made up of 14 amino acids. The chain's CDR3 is CASSQVISTDTQYF. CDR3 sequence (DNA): TGCGCCAGCAGCCAAGTCATAAGCACAGATACGCAGTATTTT.

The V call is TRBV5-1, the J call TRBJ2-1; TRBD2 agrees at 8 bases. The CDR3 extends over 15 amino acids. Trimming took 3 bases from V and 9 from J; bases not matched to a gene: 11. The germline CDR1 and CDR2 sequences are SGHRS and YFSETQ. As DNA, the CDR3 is TGCGCCAGCAGCTCCGGAGGTAGCGGGATTTCTGAGCAGTTCTTC. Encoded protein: CASSSGGSGISEQFF.

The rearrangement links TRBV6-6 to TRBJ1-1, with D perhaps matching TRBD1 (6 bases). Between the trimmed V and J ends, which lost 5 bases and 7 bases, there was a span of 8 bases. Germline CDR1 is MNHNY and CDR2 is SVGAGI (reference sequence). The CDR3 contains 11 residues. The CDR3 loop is CASSGQFEAFF. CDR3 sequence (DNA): TGTGCCAGCAGTGGACAGTTTGAAGCTTTCTTT.

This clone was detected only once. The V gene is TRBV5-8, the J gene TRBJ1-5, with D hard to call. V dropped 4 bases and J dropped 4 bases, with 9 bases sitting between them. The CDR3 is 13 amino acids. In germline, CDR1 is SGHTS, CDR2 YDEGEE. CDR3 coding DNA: TGTGCCAGCAGCGGACGGATGAATCAGCCCCAGCATTTT. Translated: CASSGRMNQPQHF.

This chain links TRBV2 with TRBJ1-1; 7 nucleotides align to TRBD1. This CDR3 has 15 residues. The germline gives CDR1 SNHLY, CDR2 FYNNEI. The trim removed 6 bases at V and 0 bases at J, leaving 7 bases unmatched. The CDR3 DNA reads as TGTGCCAGCAGAACTAGGACAGGCATGAACACTGAAGCTTTCTTT. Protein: CASRTRTGMNTEAFF. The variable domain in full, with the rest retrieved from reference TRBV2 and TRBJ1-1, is EPEVTQTPSHQVTQMGQEVILRCVPISNHLYFYWYRQILGQKVEFLVSFYNNEISEKSEIFDDQFSVERPDGSNFTLKIRSTKLEDSAMYFCASRTRTGMNTEAFFGQGTRLTVV.

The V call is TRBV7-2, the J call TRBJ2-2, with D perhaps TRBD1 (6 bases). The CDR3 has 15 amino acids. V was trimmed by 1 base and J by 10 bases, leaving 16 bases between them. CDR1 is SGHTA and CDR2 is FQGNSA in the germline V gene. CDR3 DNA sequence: TGTGCCAGCAGCTTAGGTTGGACAGCGGCCACGGAGCTGTTTTTT. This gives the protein CASSLGWTAATELFF.

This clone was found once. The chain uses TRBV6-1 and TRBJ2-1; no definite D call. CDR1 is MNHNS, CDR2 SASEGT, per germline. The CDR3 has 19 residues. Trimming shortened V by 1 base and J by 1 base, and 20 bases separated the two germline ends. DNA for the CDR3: TGTGCCAGCAGTGAAGATAACCTTGGTTGGGTTTTTTCCTACAATGAGCAGTTCTTC. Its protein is CASSEDNLGWVFSYNEQFF.

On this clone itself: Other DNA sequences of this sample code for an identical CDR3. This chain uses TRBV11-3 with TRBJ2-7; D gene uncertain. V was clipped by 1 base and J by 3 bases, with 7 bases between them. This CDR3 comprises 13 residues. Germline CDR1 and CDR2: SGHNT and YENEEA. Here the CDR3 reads CASSLGLGYEQYF. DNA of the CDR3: TGTGCCAGCAGCTTAGGTTTGGGCTACGAGCAGTACTTC.

The CDR3 DNA is TGTGCCAGCAGTCCGGAGTTATACGAGCAGTACTTC. Translation gives CASSPELYEQYF. The chain uses TRBV6-6 and TRBJ2-7; D not certain. Trimming cost V 5 bases and J 4 bases, with 9 bases left between them. The germline gives CDR1 MNHNY, CDR2 SVGAGI (reference sequence). This CDR3 contains 12 residues.

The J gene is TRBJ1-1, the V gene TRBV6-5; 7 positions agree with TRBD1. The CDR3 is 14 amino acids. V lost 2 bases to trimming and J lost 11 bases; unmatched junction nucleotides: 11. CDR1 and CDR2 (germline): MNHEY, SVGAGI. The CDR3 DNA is TGTGCCAGCAGTTACCGAGGGACAGCCCTGGAGGCTTTCTTT. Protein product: CASSYRGTALEAFF.

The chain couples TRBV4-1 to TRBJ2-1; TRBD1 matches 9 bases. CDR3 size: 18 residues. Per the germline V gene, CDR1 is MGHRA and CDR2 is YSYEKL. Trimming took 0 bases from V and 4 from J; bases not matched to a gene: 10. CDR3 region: CASSQESLAGQGYNEQFF. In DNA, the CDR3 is TGCGCCAGCAGCCAAGAATCTCTGGCGGGACAGGGTTACAATGAGCAGTTCTTC.

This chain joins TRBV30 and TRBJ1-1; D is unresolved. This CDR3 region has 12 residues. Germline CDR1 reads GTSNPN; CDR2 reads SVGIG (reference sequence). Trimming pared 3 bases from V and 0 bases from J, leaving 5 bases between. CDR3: CAWRIVNTEAFF. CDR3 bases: TGTGCCTGGAGAATAGTGAACACTGAAGCTTTCTTT.

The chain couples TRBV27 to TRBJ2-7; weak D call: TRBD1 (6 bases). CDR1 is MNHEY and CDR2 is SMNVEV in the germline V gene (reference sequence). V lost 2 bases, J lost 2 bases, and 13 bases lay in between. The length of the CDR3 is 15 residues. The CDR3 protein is CASSLSFGQTYEQYF. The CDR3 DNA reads TGTGCCAGCAGTTTAAGCTTCGGACAGACCTACGAGCAGTACTTC.

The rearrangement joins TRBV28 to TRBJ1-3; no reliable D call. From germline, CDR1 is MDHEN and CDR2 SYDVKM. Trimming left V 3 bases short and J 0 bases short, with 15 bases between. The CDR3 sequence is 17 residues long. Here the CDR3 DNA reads TGTGCCAGCAGTTTCACTTTACCCAGAACCTCTGGAAACACCATATATTTT. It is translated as CASSFTLPRTSGNTIYF.

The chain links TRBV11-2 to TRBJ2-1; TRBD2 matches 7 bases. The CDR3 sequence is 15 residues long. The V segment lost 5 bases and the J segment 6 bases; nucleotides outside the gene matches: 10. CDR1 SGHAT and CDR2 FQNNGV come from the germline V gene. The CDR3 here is CASSPRGGGFNEQFF. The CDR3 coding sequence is TGTGCCAGCAGCCCGCGGGGCGGGGGTTTCAATGAGCAGTTCTTC. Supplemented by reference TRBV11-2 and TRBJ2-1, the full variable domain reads EAGVAQSPRYKIIEKRQSVAFWCNPISGHATLYWYQQILGQGPKLLIQFQNNGVVDDSQLPKDRFSAERLKGVDSTLKIQPAKLEDSAVYLCASSPRGGGFNEQFFGPGTRLTVL.

The CDR3 spells CASSLGGGSSYEQYF. CDR3 DNA sequence: TGTGCCAGCAGCTTGGGAGGGGGCAGCTCCTACGAGCAGTACTTC. This rearrangement joins TRBV5-8 to TRBJ2-7; TRBD1 matches at 7 bases. The CDR3 sequence is 15 residues long. Germline V gene lookup returns CDR1 SGHTS and CDR2 YDEGEE. After removal of 0 bases from V and 0 bases from J, the junction contained 3 bases not matched to a gene.

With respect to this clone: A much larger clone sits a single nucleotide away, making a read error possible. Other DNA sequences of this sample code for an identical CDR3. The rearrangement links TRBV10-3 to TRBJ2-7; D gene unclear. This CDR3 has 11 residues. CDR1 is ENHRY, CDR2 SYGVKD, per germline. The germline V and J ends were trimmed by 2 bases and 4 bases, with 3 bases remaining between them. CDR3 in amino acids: CAISEAYEQYF. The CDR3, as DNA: TGTGCCATCAGTGAGGCTTACGAGCAGTACTTC.

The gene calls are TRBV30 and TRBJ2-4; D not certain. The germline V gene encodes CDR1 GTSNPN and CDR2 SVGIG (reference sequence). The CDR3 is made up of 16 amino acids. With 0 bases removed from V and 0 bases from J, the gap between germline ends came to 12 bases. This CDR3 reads CAWSVKDPGAKNIQYF. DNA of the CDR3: TGTGCCTGGAGTGTAAAAGACCCCGGAGCCAAAAACATTCAGTACTTC.

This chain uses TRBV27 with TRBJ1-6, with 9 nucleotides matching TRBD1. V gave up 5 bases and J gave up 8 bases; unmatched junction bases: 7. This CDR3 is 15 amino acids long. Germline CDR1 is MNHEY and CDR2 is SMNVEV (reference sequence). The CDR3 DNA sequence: TGTGCCAGCAGTCTCACCGGGACAGGGCATTCACCCCTCCACTTT. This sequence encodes CASSLTGTGHSPLHF.

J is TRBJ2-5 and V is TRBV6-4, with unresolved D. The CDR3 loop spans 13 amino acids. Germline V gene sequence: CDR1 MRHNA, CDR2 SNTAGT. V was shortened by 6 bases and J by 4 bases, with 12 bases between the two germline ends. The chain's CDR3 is CASRGSTGETQYF. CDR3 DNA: TGTGCCAGCAGGGGCTCCACCGGAGAGACCCAGTACTTC.

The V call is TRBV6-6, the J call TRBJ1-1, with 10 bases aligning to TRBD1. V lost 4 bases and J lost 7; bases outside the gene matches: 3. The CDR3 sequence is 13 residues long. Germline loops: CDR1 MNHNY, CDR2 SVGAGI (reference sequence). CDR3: CASSWDRGIEAFF. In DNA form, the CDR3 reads TGTGCCAGCAGTTGGGACAGGGGAATTGAAGCTTTCTTT.

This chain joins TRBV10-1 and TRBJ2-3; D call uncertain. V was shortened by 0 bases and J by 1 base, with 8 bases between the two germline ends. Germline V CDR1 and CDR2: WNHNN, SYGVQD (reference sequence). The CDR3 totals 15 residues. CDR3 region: CASSESNVGTDTQYF. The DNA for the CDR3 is TGCGCCAGCAGTGAGTCGAACGTGGGCACAGATACGCAGTATTTT.

CDR3 sequence: CASSEYDRGLADTQYF. CDR3 DNA: TGTGCCAGCAGTGAATACGACAGGGGGCTTGCAGATACGCAGTATTTT. The chain links TRBV25-1 to TRBJ2-3, with 10 bases that match TRBD1. Germline CDR1 and CDR2: MGHDK and SYGVNS. J lost 4 bases, V lost 0 bases, and 4 bases had no gene match. The CDR3 is 16 amino acids.

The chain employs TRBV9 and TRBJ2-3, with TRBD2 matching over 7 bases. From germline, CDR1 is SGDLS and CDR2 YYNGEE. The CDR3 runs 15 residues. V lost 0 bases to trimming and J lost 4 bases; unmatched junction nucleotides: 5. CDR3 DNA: TGTGCCAGCAGCGTAGTGGGAGGGCAATCAGATACGCAGTATTTT. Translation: CASSVVGGQSDTQYF.

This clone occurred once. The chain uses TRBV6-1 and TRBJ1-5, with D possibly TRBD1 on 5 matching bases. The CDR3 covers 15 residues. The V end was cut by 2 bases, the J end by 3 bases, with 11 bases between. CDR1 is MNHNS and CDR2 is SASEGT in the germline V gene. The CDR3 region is CASSERDSYNQPQHF. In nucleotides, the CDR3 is TGTGCCAGCAGTGAAAGAGACAGCTACAATCAGCCCCAGCATTTT.

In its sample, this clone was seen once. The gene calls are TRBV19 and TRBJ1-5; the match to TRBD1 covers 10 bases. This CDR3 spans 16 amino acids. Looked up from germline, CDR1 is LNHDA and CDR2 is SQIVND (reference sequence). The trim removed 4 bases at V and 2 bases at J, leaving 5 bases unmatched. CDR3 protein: CASSRQGARGNQPQHF. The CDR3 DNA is TGTGCCAGTAGTAGACAGGGGGCGCGGGGCAATCAGCCCCAGCATTTT.

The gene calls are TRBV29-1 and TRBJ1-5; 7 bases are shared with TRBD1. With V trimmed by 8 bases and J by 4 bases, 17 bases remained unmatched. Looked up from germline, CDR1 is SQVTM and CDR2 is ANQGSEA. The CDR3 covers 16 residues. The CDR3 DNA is TGCAGCCCAAACCGTTGGGACAGTAAGGAAAATCAGCCCCAGCATTTT. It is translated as CSPNRWDSKENQPQHF.

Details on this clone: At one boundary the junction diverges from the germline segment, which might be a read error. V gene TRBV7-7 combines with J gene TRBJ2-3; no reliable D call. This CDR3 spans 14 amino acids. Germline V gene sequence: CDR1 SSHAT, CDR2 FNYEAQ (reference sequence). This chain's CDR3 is CASSLGPGTDTQYF. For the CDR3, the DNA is TGTGCTAGCAGCTTAGGGCCAGGCACAGATACGCAGTATTTT.

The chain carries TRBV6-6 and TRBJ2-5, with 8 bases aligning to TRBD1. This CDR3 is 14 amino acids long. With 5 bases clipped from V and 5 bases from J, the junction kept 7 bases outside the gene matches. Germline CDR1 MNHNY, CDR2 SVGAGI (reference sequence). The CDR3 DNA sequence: TGTGCCAGCAGTCACGGACAGGGCGGGGAGACCCAGTACTTC. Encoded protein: CASSHGQGGETQYF.

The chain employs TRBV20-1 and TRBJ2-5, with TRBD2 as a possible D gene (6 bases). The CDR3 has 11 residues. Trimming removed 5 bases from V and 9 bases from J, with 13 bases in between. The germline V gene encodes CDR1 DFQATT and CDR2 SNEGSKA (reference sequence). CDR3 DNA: TGCAGTGCTCCCATGAGGGAGGCCCAGTACTTC. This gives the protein CSAPMREAQYF.